The 20 T cell receptor beta chains reported below all come from one sample, sequenced in a study of T cell responses to AZD1222 COVID-19 vaccine. The table came from immunoSEQ multiplex PCR; TCRdb's copy has only in-frame clones and leaves some out. The sample holds over 150,000 clones, approximately 87% seen once. The sample in question was peripheral blood, obtained 28 days after the second AZD1222 dose. The source is an adult who received the AZD1222 COVID-19 vaccine.

V and J are TRBV10-3 and TRBJ1-6, with TRBD1 matching over 9 bases. The CDR3 is made up of 15 amino acids. Germline V gives CDR1 ENHRY, CDR2 SYGVKD. With V trimmed by 1 base and J by 9 bases, 4 bases remained unmatched. The CDR3 region is CAISELGTGTSPLHF. In nucleotides, the CDR3 is TGTGCCATCAGTGAGTTGGGGACAGGGACTTCACCCCTCCACTTT.

This chain uses TRBV15 with TRBJ1-5; D gene ambiguous. The CDR3 is 15 residues long. V was shortened by 1 base and J by 7 bases, with 14 bases between the two germline ends. Germline CDR1 and CDR2: LNHNV and YYDKDF (reference sequence). This CDR3 is CATSRGGTVGQPQHF. Here the CDR3 DNA reads TGTGCCACCAGCAGAGGGGGAACGGTCGGGCAGCCCCAGCATTTT.

The chain joins TRBV7-2 to TRBJ1-2, with D perhaps matching TRBD1 (5 bases). The germline gives CDR1 SGHTA, CDR2 FQGNSA. V shed 2 bases and J shed 1 base, with 8 bases lying between them. There are 14 residues in the CDR3. This CDR3 reads CASSLIRDNYGYTF. Here the CDR3 DNA reads TGTGCCAGCAGCTTAATCAGGGATAACTATGGCTACACCTTC.

The chain recombines TRBV10-2 with TRBJ1-5; D unclear. CDR1 is WSHSY and CDR2 is SAAADI in the germline V gene. Trimming took off 0 bases at V and 9 bases at J, with 12 bases between the two ends. CDR3 size: 14 residues. CDR3 nucleotides: TGCGCCAGCAGTGAGTCCGACCGGGGAGGGCCCCAGCATTTT. Protein: CASSESDRGGPQHF.

This clone has just a few counts. The CDR3 nucleotides are TGTGCCAGCAGCCAAGGGTTTCTGGGACAGGGGGTGCTAACTGAAGCTTTCTTT. It specifies CASSQGFLGQGVLTEAFF. This chain links TRBV14 with TRBJ1-1; 11 bases align to TRBD1. CDR3 size: 18 residues. Germline V lookup: CDR1 SGHDN, CDR2 FVKESK. V was clipped by 1 base and J by 5 bases; unmatched bases: 12.

The CDR3 bases are TGTGCCAGCAGCAGGACCCTTTCATCGTTCCCTTTCTTT. This encodes CASSRTLSSFPFF. The chain carries TRBV6-5 and TRBJ1-1, with D uncertain. Germline CDR1 is MNHEY and CDR2 is SVGAGI. Trimming took 6 bases from V and 12 from J, leaving 20 bases between them. This CDR3 comprises 13 residues.

The CDR3 nucleotides are TGTGCCAGCAGCTTTTCCGTGAACACTGAAGCTTTCTTT. Protein: CASSFSVNTEAFF. V usage is TRBV5-5 and J usage is TRBJ1-1; D ambiguous. Germline V gene sequence: CDR1 SGHKS, CDR2 YYEKEE (reference sequence). The CDR3 is 13 residues long. With 2 bases removed from V and 0 bases from J, the gap between germline ends came to 5 bases.

The rearrangement uses TRBV15 and TRBJ2-2; D is tentatively TRBD1 or TRBD2 (5 bases each). Germline V gene data show CDR1 as LNHNV and CDR2 as YYDKDF (reference sequence). The germline V and J ends were trimmed by 1 base and 2 bases, with 20 bases remaining between them. CDR3 length: 19 amino acids. CDR3 bases: TGTGCCACCAGCAGAGTCGGGGACCAACGTGAGGGCAACACCGGGGAGCTGTTTTTT. Translation: CATSRVGDQREGNTGELFF.

The rearrangement joins TRBV25-1 to TRBJ2-2; a possible D gene is TRBD1 (6 bases). V was shortened by 6 bases and J by 4 bases, with 18 bases between the two germline ends. The CDR3 is made up of 16 amino acids. The V gene's germline CDR1 is MGHDK and CDR2 SYGVNS. The CDR3 region has the DNA TGTGCCAGCAGGGGGGCAGGAAAATCAACCACCGGGGAGCTGTTTTTT. The encoded protein is CASRGAGKSTTGELFF.

This CDR3 reads CASSSDHRQPQHF. DNA for the CDR3: TGTGCCAGCAGCTCGGACCATCGTCAGCCCCAGCATTTT. The J gene is TRBJ1-5, the V gene TRBV11-2; D remains ambiguous. The CDR3 sequence is 13 residues long. Germline assignment: CDR1 SGHAT and CDR2 FQNNGV. V was pared by 4 bases and J by 6 bases, with 10 bases between.

The J gene is TRBJ1-3, the V gene TRBV11-3, with unresolved D. V shed 2 bases and J shed 3 bases, with 5 bases lying between them. This CDR3 contains 13 residues. Germline V lookup: CDR1 SGHNT, CDR2 YENEEA. CDR3 protein: CASSLQDGNTIYF. In DNA form, the CDR3 reads TGTGCCAGCAGCTTACAGGATGGAAACACCATATATTTT.

The chain joins TRBV7-9 to TRBJ1-3, with D uncertain. The V gene lost 3 bases and the J gene lost 8 bases, with 11 bases spanning the gap. The CDR3 length is 13 residues. The germline CDR1 and CDR2 sequences are SEHNR and FQNEAQ (reference sequence). The CDR3 DNA reads TGTGCCAGCAGCTTGATGGGCAGTGACACCATATATTTT. Translating gives CASSLMGSDTIYF. The full variable domain, its missing parts supplied by reference TRBV7-9 and TRBJ1-3, is DTGVSQNPRHKITKRGQNVTFRCDPISEHNRLYWYRQTLGQGPEFLTYFQNEAQLEKSRLLSDRFSAERPKGSFSTLEIQRTEQGDSAMYLCASSLMGSDTIYFGEGSWLTVV.

The rearrangement links TRBV7-2 to TRBJ1-6, with 7 positions matching TRBD1. V lost 5 bases to trimming and J lost 7 bases; unmatched junction nucleotides: 8. CDR3 size: 15 residues. Germline CDR1 reads SGHTA; CDR2 reads FQGNSA. CDR3: CASSRGGTANSPLHF. For the CDR3, the DNA is TGTGCCAGCAGCCGGGGGGGGACAGCAAATTCACCCCTCCACTTT.

The CDR3 sequence: CASSQDPQSDQPQHF. The CDR3 DNA reads TGTGCCAGCAGCCAAGATCCCCAGTCTGATCAGCCCCAGCATTTT. The chain employs TRBV4-2 and TRBJ1-5, with D hard to call. Trimming took 0 bases from V and 5 from J, leaving 11 bases between them. CDR3 length: 15 residues. The germline CDR1 and CDR2 sequences are LGHNA and YNFKEQ.

V usage is TRBV4-1 and J usage is TRBJ2-3; a possible D gene is TRBD2 (5 bases). Between the trimmed V and J ends, which lost 3 bases and 5 bases, there was a span of 9 bases. Germline assignment: CDR1 MGHRA and CDR2 YSYEKL. CDR3 length: 13 residues. The CDR3 spells CASSHGRGDTQYF. The CDR3 DNA is TGCGCCAGCAGCCACGGACGGGGAGATACGCAGTATTTT.

The chain carries TRBV5-6 and TRBJ1-1; the D gene is possibly TRBD1 (5 bases). V shed 0 bases and J shed 3 bases, with 12 bases lying between them. The CDR3 sequence is 15 residues long. Looked up from germline, CDR1 is SGHDT and CDR2 is YYEEEE. The CDR3 sequence is CASSLVGRADTEAFF. CDR3 in DNA: TGTGCCAGCAGCTTGGTCGGCAGGGCGGACACTGAAGCTTTCTTT.

This clone appeared a single time. The V and J genes are TRBV27 and TRBJ2-1; 11 bases agree with TRBD2. V lost 6 bases and J lost 4; bases outside the gene matches: 11. Germline CDR1 MNHEY, CDR2 SMNVEV (reference sequence). The CDR3 has 17 residues. CDR3 in amino acids: CASRLGRGLAEYNEQFF. CDR3 bases: TGTGCCAGCAGGTTGGGGCGGGGACTAGCGGAGTACAATGAGCAGTTCTTC.

The V call is TRBV12-3 or TRBV12-4, the J call TRBJ2-7; a weak D match, TRBD2 (6 bases). Trimming cost V 6 bases and J 2 bases, with 8 bases left between them. CDR3 length: 12 amino acids. Written as DNA, the CDR3 is TGTGCCAGCAGCTCGGGAGCCTACGAGCAGTACTTC. As protein: CASSSGAYEQYF.

The chain uses TRBV27 and TRBJ2-7, with 9 positions matching TRBD1. The trim removed 4 bases at V and 6 bases at J, leaving 13 bases unmatched. The germline CDR1 and CDR2 sequences are MNHEY and SMNVEV (reference sequence). This CDR3 has 16 amino acids. DNA for the CDR3: TGTGCCAGCAGTTCGCCCCCCGGGACAGGGCCGACCGAGCAGTACTTC. Translating it yields CASSSPPGTGPTEQYF.

V is TRBV29-1 and J is TRBJ1-1; D possibly corresponds to TRBD1 (6 bases). The V gene's germline CDR1 is SQVTM and CDR2 ANQGSEA. V was trimmed by 5 bases and J by 1 base, leaving 11 bases between them. CDR3 length equals 13 residues. This chain's CDR3 is CSVLPGQNTEAFF. The CDR3 DNA sequence: TGCAGCGTTTTACCGGGACAGAACACTGAAGCTTTCTTT.